This T cell receptor (beta chain) was observed in a study of T cell responses to AZD1222 COVID-19 vaccine. Study results and limitations: Seropositive at baseline were only six AZD1222 recipients.

In germline, CDR1 is MNHEY, CDR2 SVGAGI. This CDR3 is 14 amino acids long. V lost 5 bases to trimming and J lost 1 base, with 11 bases between them. Regarding this clone: Its matching antigen is unknown.

TCRdb keeps only in-frame clones here, not all; method: immunoSEQ multiplex PCR. Here the sample spans 100,000 to 150,000 clones, approximately 89% being singletons. The J gene is TRBJ1-2, the V gene TRBV6-5; D not certain. The sequencing used peripheral blood, collected on day 0 of AZD1222 vaccination. This TCR came from an adult in good health. The CDR3 DNA reads TGTGCCAGCAGTCGTGCCCGGGTTAACTATGGCTACACCTTC. Its translation is CASSRARVNYGYTF.